This T cell receptor (beta chain) was recovered during a study of blood T cell repertoires in COVID-19. The method was immunoSEQ multiplex PCR; TCRdb's version includes in-frame clones alone and lacks a portion of them. The sample includes about 50,000 clones, more than 70% of them seen just once. Per germline, CDR1 SGHRS and CDR2 YFSETQ. CDR3 length: 15 amino acids. V lost 4 bases to trimming and J lost 6 bases, with 19 bases between them. This sequence originates from a human donor in a cohort sampled during active COVID-19. The sequenced material came from peripheral blood. J is TRBJ1-2 and V is TRBV5-1, with D uncertain. DNA for the CDR3: TGCGCCAGCAGCCGCGGACGGACTCCAGAGGATGGCTACACCTTC. Residues: CASSRGRTPEDGYTF.